These 17 T cell receptor beta chains share one sample of origin, sequenced in a study of T-cell reconstitution after alpha-beta-depleted transplantation in children. Unique molecular identifiers tagged the TCRbeta library. TCRdb reprocessed the PCR reads with MiXCR, giving one entry per CDR3 protein. The table includes around 700,000 distinct CDR3 sequences, around 13% detected once. Sample: PBMCs, taken before TCRalphabeta/CD19-depleted stem cell transplant. These receptor sequences come from a girl aged 2 to 9 with congenital amegakaryocytic thrombocytopenia, due to receive a stem cell transplant.

As regards this clonotype: This clone may be a read error of a much larger clone one base away. The V gene is TRBV5-1, the J gene TRBJ1-1; D is undetermined. CDR1 and CDR2 (germline): SGHRS, YFSETQ. The CDR3 is 16 amino acids. The DNA of the CDR3 is TGCCCCAGCAGCTTGGAACAGCGTTTTATGAACACTGAAGCTTTCTTT. This translates into CPSSLEQRFMNTEAFF.

There are many counts of this clonotype. For the CDR3, the DNA is TGTGCCAGCAGTTTCGGGACAGAAACCTACGAGCAGTACTTC. It is translated as CASSFGTETYEQYF. This sequence joins TRBV12-3 or TRBV12-4 and TRBJ2-7, with 7 bases aligning to TRBD1. J was trimmed by 2 bases and V by 3 bases; bases with no gene match: 4. This CDR3 region has 14 residues.

This clonotype was picked up many times. CDR3 protein: CASSSRRTPGNEQFF. DNA for the CDR3: TGCGCCAGCAGCTCCCGTAGAACACCCGGGAATGAGCAGTTCTTC. This rearrangement joins TRBV5-1 to TRBJ2-1; D not resolved. CDR3 length: 15 amino acids. Per the germline V gene, CDR1 is SGHRS and CDR2 is YFSETQ. The V gene lost 3 bases and the J gene lost 7 bases, with 17 bases spanning the gap.

The V and J genes are TRBV7-9 and TRBJ1-5; tentatively, D is TRBD1 (5 bases). The CDR3 covers 13 residues. V lost 5 bases to trimming and J lost 6 bases, with 11 bases between them. Germline lookup yields CDR1 SEHNR and CDR2 FQNEAQ (reference sequence). The CDR3 loop is CASSNGGGQPQHF. CDR3 in DNA: TGTGCCAGCAGCAACGGGGGTGGTCAGCCCCAGCATTTT.

Worth noting for this clonotype: A clone one base away is much larger, so this may be a read error. The J gene is TRBJ1-5, the V gene TRBV7-8, with D unresolved. The CDR3 is 16 amino acids. The germline gives CDR1 SGHVS, CDR2 FQNEAQ. The CDR3: CARSLATPPSNQPQHF. As DNA, the CDR3 is TGTGCCAGAAGCTTAGCGACACCACCCAGCAATCAGCCCCAGCATTTT.

This clonotype has a count of ten or more. The chain is built from TRBV29-1 and TRBJ2-7; a weak D match, TRBD1 (6 bases). CDR1 SQVTM and CDR2 ANQGSEA come from the germline V gene. The CDR3 spans 13 residues. The V gene lost 7 bases and the J gene lost 2 bases, with 15 bases spanning the gap. CDR3 region: CSAAGQSTYEQYF. In DNA, the CDR3 is TGCAGCGCCGCAGGACAGTCGACCTACGAGCAGTACTTC.

This clonotype was found many times. The chain has TRBV10-1 and TRBJ2-5, with 14 nucleotides matching TRBD2. The V gene end was trimmed by 6 bases and the J gene end by 4 bases; junction bases not matched to a gene: 4. CDR1 is WNHNN, CDR2 SYGVQD, per germline (reference sequence). The CDR3 length is 15 residues. CDR3 in DNA: TGCGCCAGCAGCCCGGGACTAGCGGGAGCAGAGACCCAGTACTTC. Translated, it gives CASSPGLAGAETQYF.

This clonotype was counted many times. The V gene is TRBV6-1, the J gene TRBJ2-1, with D perhaps matching TRBD2 (5 bases). Germline values: CDR1 MNHNS, CDR2 SASEGT. Trimming took off 2 bases at V and 6 bases at J, with 14 bases between the two ends. This CDR3 region has 15 residues. The chain's CDR3 is CASSEPNTGINEQFF. The CDR3 nucleotides are TGTGCCAGCAGTGAACCAAATACGGGGATCAATGAGCAGTTCTTC.

The chain is built from TRBV4-1 and TRBJ2-3, with no clear D. This CDR3 comprises 16 residues. The ends were cut back, 1 base at V and 4 bases at J, with 15 bases in the middle. The V gene's germline CDR1 is MGHRA and CDR2 YSYEKL. The CDR3 is CASSQGWPLAPDTQYF. CDR3 nucleotides: TGCGCCAGCAGCCAAGGCTGGCCTTTAGCTCCAGATACGCAGTATTTT.

A note on this clonotype: A much larger clone differs from this one at a single base, so this may be a read error. The chain has TRBV28 and TRBJ1-6; D not certain. This CDR3 is built from 17 residues. The V end lost 6 bases, the J end lost 2 bases, and 17 bases lay between the germline ends. Germline values: CDR1 MDHEN, CDR2 SYDVKM. The CDR3 loop is CASRPPTGLPYNSPLHF. The CDR3 DNA follows: TGTGCCAGCAGACCTCCCACGGGCTTGCCCTATAATTCACCCCTCCACTTT.

This clonotype has ten or more counts. The rearrangement links TRBV10-3 to TRBJ2-1; tentative D call: TRBD2 (6 bases). The V end lost 3 bases, the J end lost 6 bases, and 18 bases lay between the germline ends. CDR1 and CDR2 (germline): ENHRY, SYGVKD. This CDR3 is built from 16 residues. CDR3 in amino acids: CAISEELAWGFNEQFF. DNA of the CDR3: TGTGCCATCAGTGAAGAACTAGCCTGGGGCTTCAATGAGCAGTTCTTC.

This clonotype was seen only a few times. The chain links TRBV6-1 to TRBJ1-1, with a weak D call TRBD1 (6 bases). The V end was cut by 8 bases, the J end by 7 bases, with 17 bases between. Germline V gene sequence: CDR1 MNHNS, CDR2 SASEGT. The CDR3 runs to 13 residues. Written as DNA, the CDR3 is TGTGCCAGCTACTACAGGGTTACGGATGAAGCTTTCTTT. Residues: CASYYRVTDEAFF.

V usage is TRBV7-8 and J usage is TRBJ2-1; no clear D gene. Germline loops: CDR1 SGHVS, CDR2 FQNEAQ. Trimming took 5 bases from V and 4 from J, leaving 12 bases between them. The CDR3 spans 14 residues. CDR3 sequence reads: CASSRLTPYNEQFF. CDR3 DNA sequence: TGTGCCAGCAGCCGTCTAACGCCTTACAATGAGCAGTTCTTC.

This clonotype was found many times. The rearrangement links TRBV7-9 to TRBJ1-1; D unresolved. V was pared by 1 base and J by 2 bases, with 11 bases between. From germline, CDR1 is SEHNR and CDR2 FQNEAQ (reference sequence). The CDR3 spans 15 residues. CDR3 nucleotide sequence: TGTGCCAGCAGCTTAGTGGCAGGCAGTAACACTGAAGCTTTCTTT. Translated: CASSLVAGSNTEAFF.

This clonotype was observed many times. The rearrangement links TRBV5-1 to TRBJ2-2; TRBD1 matches 9 bases. This CDR3 spans 16 amino acids. The germline CDR1 and CDR2 sequences are SGHRS and YFSETQ. With 5 bases clipped from V and 3 bases from J, the junction kept 8 bases outside the gene matches. Here the CDR3 DNA reads TGCGCCAGCAGTCCTACAGGGGGCCACTACACCGGGGAGCTGTTTTTT. It yields the protein CASSPTGGHYTGELFF.

This clonotype has at least ten counts. This rearrangement joins TRBV28 to TRBJ2-3; D unresolved. Germline V gene sequence: CDR1 MDHEN, CDR2 SYDVKM. The V end was cut by 9 bases, the J end by 5 bases, with 15 bases between. The CDR3 consists of 13 residues. The CDR3 sequence: CASMILDGDTQYF. The CDR3 region has the DNA TGTGCCAGTATGATCCTAGATGGAGATACGCAGTATTTT.

In its sample, this clonotype was seen many times. This chain joins TRBV20-1 and TRBJ1-2; perhaps TRBD1 as D (5 bases). V was clipped by 6 bases and J by 5 bases, with 16 bases between them. Germline V CDR1 and CDR2: DFQATT, SNEGSKA (reference sequence). The CDR3 runs 13 residues. CDR3 DNA: TGCAGTGCCACCGGGGCTCCAGAATATGGCTACACCTTC. Translation gives CSATGAPEYGYTF.